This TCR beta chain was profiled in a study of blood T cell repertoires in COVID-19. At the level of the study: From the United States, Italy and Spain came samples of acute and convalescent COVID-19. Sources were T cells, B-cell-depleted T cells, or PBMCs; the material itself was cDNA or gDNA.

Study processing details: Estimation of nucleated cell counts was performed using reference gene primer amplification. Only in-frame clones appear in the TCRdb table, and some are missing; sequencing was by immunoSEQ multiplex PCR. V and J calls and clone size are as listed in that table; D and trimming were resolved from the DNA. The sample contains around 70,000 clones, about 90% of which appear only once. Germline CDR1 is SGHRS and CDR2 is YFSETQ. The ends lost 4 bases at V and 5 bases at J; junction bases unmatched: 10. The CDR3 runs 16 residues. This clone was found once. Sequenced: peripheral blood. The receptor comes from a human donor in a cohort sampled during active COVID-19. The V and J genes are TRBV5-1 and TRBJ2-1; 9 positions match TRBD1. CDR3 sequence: CASSPGGQGRNNEQFF. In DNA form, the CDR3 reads TGCGCCAGCAGCCCCGGAGGACAGGGGCGAAACAATGAGCAGTTCTTC.